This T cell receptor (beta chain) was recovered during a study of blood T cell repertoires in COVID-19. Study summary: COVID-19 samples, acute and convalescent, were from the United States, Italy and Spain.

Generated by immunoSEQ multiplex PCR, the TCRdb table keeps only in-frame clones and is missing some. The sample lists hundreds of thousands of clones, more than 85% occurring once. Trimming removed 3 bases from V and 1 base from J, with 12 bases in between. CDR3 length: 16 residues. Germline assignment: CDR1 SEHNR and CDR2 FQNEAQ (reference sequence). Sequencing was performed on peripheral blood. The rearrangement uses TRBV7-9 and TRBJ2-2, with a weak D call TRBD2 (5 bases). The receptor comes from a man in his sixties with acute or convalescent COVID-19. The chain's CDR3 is CASSLEEGLNTGELFF. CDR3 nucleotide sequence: TGTGCCAGCAGCTTGGAGGAAGGGCTGAACACCGGGGAGCTGTTTTTT.